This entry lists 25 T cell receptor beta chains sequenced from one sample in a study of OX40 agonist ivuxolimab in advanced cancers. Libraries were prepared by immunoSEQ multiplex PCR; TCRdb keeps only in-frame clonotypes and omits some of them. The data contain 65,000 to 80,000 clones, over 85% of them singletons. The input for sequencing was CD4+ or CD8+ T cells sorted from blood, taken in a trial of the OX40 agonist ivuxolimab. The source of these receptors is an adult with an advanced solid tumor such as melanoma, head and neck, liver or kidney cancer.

The CDR3 reads CASSFASANYGYTF. CDR3 DNA: TGTGCCAGCAGTTTTGCGTCAGCTAACTATGGCTACACCTTC. This chain uses TRBV2 with TRBJ1-2; the D is unclear. Germline V gives CDR1 SNHLY, CDR2 FYNNEI. This CDR3 has 14 residues. V gave up 5 bases and J gave up 0 bases, with 10 bases separating them.

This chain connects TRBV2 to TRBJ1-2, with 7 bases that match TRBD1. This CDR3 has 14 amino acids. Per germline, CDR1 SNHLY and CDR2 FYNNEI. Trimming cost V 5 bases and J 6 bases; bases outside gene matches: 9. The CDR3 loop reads CASSRTGDLNGYTF. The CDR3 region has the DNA TGTGCCAGCAGTCGAACAGGGGATCTTAATGGCTACACCTTC. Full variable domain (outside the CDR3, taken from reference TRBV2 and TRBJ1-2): EPEVTQTPSHQVTQMGQEVILRCVPISNHLYFYWYRQILGQKVEFLVSFYNNEISEKSEIFDDQFSVERPDGSNFTLKIRSTKLEDSAMYFCASSRTGDLNGYTFGSGTRLTVV.

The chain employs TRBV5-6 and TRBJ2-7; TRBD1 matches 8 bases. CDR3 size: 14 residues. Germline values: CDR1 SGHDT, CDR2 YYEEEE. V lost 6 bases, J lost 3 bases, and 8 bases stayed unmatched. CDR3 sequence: CASTTGTGLYEQYF. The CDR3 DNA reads TGTGCCAGCACTACCGGGACAGGACTCTACGAGCAGTACTTC.

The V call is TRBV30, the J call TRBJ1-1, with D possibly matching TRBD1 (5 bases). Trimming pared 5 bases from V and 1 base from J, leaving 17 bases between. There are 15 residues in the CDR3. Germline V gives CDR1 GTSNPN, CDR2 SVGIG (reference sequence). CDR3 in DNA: TGTGCCTGGGGAGTACCGGGACCGCCGAACACTGAAGCTTTCTTT. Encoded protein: CAWGVPGPPNTEAFF.

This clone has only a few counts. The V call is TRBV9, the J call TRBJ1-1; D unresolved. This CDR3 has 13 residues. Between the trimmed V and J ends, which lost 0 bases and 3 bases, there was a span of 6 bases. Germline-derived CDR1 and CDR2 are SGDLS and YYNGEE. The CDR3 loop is CASSVADYTEAFF. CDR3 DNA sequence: TGTGCCAGCAGCGTAGCCGACTACACTGAAGCTTTCTTT.

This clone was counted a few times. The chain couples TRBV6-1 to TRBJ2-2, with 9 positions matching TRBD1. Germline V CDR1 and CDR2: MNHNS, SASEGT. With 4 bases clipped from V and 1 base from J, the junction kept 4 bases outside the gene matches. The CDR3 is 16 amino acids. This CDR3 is CASSGVGQGNTGELFF. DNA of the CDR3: TGTGCCAGCAGTGGGGTGGGACAGGGGAACACCGGGGAGCTGTTTTTT.

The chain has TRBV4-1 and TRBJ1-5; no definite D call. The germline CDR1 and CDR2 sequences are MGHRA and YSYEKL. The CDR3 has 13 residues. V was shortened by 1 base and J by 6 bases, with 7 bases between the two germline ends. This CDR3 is CASSQGPTQPQHF. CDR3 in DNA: TGCGCCAGCAGCCAAGGTCCTACTCAGCCCCAGCATTTT.

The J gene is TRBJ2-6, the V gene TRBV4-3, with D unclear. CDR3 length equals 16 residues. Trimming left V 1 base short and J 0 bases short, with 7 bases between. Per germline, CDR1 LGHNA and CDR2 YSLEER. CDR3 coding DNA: TGCGCCAGCAGCCAAGGATGGAGCTCTGGGGCCAACGTCCTGACTTTC. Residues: CASSQGWSSGANVLTF.

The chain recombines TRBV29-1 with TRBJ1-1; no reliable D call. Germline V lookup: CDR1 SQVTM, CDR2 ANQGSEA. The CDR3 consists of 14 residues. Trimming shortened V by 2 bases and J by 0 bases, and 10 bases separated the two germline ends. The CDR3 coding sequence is TGCAGCGTTGAAACGGGAACCTTGAACACTGAAGCTTTCTTT. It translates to CSVETGTLNTEAFF. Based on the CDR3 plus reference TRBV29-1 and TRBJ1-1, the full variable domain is SAVISQKPSRDICQRGTSLTIQCQVDSQVTMMFWYRQQPGQSLTLIATANQGSEATYESGFVIDKFPISRPNLTFSTLTVSNMSPEDSSIYLCSVETGTLNTEAFFGQGTRLTVV.

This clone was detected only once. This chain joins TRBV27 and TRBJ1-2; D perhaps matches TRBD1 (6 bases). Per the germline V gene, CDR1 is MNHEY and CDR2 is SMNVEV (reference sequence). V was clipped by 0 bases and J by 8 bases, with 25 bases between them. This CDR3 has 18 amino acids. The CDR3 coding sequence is TGTGCCAGCAGTTTATCGAGGGGGGGTGGGGGTCGGGCGGAAGGCTACACCTTC. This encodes CASSLSRGGGGRAEGYTF.

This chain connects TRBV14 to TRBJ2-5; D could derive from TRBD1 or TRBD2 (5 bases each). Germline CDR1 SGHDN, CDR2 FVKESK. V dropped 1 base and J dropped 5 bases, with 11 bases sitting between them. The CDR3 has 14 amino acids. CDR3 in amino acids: CASSQGWGTETQYF. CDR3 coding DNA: TGTGCCAGCAGCCAAGGGTGGGGGACGGAGACCCAGTACTTC.

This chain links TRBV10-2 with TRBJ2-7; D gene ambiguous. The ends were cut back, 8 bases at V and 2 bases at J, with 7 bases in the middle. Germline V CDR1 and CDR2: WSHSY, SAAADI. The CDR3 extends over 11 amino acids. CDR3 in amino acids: CASQSAYEQYF. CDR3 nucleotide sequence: TGCGCCAGCCAGTCGGCCTACGAGCAGTACTTC.

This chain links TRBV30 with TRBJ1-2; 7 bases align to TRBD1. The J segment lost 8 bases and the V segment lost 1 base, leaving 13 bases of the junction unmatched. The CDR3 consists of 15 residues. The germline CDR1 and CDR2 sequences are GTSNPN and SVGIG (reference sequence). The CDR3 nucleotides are TGTGCCTGGAGTGACCGTTACAGGGGTGCTAGCGGCTACACCTTC. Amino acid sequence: CAWSDRYRGASGYTF. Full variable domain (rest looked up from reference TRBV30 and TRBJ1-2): SQTIHQWPATLVQPVGSPLSLECTVEGTSNPNLYWYRQAAGRGLQLLFYSVGIGQISSEVPQNLSASRPQDRQFILSSKKLLLSDSGFYLCAWSDRYRGASGYTFGSGTRLTVV.

The CDR3 is CATSRDSGTEDGYTF. The CDR3 nucleotides are TGTGCCACCAGCAGAGATTCCGGGACCGAAGATGGCTACACCTTC. The V gene is TRBV15, the J gene TRBJ1-2; perhaps TRBD1 as D (5 bases). Germline CDR1 and CDR2: LNHNV and YYDKDF (reference sequence). The length of the CDR3 is 15 residues. Trimming removed 0 bases at V and 6 bases at J, with 14 bases between.

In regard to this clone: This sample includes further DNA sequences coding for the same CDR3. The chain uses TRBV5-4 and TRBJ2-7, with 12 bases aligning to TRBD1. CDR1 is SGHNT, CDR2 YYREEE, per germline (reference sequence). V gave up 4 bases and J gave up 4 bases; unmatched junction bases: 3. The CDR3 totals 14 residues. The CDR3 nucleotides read TGTGCCAGCAGCCCGGGACAGGGGGCTTACGAGCAGTACTTC. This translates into CASSPGQGAYEQYF. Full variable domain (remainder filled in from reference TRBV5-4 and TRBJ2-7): ETGVTQSPTHLIKTRGQQVTLRCSSQSGHNTVSWYQQALGQGPQFIFQYYREEENGRGNFPPRFSGLQFPNYSSELNVNALELDDSALYLCASSPGQGAYEQYFGPGTRLTVT.

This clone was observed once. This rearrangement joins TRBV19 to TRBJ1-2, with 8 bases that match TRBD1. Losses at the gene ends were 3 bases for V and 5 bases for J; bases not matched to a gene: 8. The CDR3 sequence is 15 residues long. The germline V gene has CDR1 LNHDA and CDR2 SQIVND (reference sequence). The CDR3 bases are TGTGCCAGTAGTATGATTTTTGGGACAGGTTATGGCTACACCTTC. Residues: CASSMIFGTGYGYTF.

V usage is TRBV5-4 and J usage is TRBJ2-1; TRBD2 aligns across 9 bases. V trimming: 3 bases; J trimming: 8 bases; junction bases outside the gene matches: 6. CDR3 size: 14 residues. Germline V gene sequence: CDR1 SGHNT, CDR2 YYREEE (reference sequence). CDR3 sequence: CASSWVAGEDEQFF. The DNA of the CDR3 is TGTGCCAGCAGCTGGGTAGCGGGAGAAGATGAGCAGTTCTTC.

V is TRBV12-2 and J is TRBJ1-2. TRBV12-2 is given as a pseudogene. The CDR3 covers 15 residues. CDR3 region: CASRLALTDNYGYTF. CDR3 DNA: TGTGCAAGTCGCTTAGCGTTGACCGATAACTATGGCTACACCTTC.

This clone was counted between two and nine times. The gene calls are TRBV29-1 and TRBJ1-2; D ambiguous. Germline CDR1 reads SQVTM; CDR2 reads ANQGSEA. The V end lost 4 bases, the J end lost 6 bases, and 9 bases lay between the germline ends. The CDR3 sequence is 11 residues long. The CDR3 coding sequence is TGCAGCGTTGTGGAAGACGATGGCTACACCTTC. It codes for CSVVEDDGYTF.

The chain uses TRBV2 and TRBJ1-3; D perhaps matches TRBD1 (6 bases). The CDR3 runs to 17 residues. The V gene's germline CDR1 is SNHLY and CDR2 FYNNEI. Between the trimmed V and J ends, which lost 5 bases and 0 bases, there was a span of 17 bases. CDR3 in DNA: TGTGCCAGCAGTCCAAAGCAGGGGTCCTCCTCTGGAAACACCATATATTTT. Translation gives CASSPKQGSSSGNTIYF. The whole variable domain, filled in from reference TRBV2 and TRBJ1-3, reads EPEVTQTPSHQVTQMGQEVILRCVPISNHLYFYWYRQILGQKVEFLVSFYNNEISEKSEIFDDQFSVERPDGSNFTLKIRSTKLEDSAMYFCASSPKQGSSSGNTIYFGEGSWLTVV.

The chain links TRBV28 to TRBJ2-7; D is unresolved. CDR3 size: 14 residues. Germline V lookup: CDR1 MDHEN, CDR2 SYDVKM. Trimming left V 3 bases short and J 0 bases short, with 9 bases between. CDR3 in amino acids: CASSLPRSSYEQYF. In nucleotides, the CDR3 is TGTGCCAGCAGTTTGCCGAGGAGCTCCTACGAGCAGTACTTC.

CDR3: CASRISEPYEQYF. For the CDR3, the DNA is TGTGCCAGCAGGATTAGCGAACCCTACGAGCAGTACTTC. V usage is TRBV27 and J usage is TRBJ2-7, with D perhaps TRBD2 (5 bases). Trimming pared 6 bases from V and 2 bases from J, leaving 11 bases between. Germline V CDR1 and CDR2: MNHEY, SMNVEV (reference sequence). The CDR3 is made up of 13 amino acids.

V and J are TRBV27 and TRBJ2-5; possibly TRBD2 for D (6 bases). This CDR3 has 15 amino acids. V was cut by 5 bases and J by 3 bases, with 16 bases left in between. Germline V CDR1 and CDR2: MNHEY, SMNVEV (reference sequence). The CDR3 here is CASSPSSGKKETQYF. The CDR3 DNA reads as TGTGCCAGCAGTCCGAGTAGCGGAAAAAAAGAGACCCAGTACTTC.

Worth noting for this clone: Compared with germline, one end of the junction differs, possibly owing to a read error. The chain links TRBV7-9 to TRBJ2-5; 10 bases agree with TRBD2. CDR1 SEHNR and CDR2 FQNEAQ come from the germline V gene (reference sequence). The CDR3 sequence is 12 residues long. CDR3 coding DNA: TGTGCCAGCAGCCCGGGCGGAAGCGGGAGGGACTTC. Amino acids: CASSPGGSGRDF.

The DNA for the CDR3 is TGTGCCAGTAGTATAGTTCCTGAGGGTGGGTGGGCTGAAGCTTTCTTT. Translating gives CASSIVPEGGWAEAFF. The genes are TRBV19 and TRBJ1-1; D uncertain. The V and J ends lost 1 base and 6 bases respectively, with 18 bases between them. This CDR3 has 16 residues. Germline values: CDR1 LNHDA, CDR2 SQIVND (reference sequence).